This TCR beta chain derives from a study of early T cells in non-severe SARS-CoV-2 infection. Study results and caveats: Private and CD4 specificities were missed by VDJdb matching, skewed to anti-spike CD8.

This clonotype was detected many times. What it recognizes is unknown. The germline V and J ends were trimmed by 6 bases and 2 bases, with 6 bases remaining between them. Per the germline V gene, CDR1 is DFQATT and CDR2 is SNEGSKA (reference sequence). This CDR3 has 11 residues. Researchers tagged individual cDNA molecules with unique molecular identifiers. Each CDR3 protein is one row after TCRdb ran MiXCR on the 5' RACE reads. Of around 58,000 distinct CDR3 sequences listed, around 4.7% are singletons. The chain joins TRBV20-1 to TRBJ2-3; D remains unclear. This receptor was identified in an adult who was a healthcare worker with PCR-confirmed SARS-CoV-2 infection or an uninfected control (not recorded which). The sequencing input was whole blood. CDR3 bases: TGCAGTGCGAAATTCACAGATACGCAGTATTTT. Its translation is CSAKFTDTQYF.